The 32 T cell receptor beta chains given below trace back to one sample, sequenced in a study of PD-1 blockade in classical Hodgkin lymphoma. TCRdb's copy holds only in-frame clones and misses some; the assay was immunoSEQ multiplex PCR. The sample lists 20,000 or so clones, about 80% occurring once. The time point was: cycle 4 day 1 (C4D1), after 6 weeks of nivolumab. All patients relapsed after autologous stem cell transplantation, and brentuximab vedotin exposure varied. Source: peripheral blood mononuclear cells (PBMCs), taken before the fourth cycle of nivolumab. The receptor source for this set is a human donor with classical Hodgkin lymphoma.

V usage is TRBV27 and J usage is TRBJ1-2, with TRBD1 identical over 7 bases. The V gene end was trimmed by 4 bases and the J gene end by 0 bases; junction bases not matched to a gene: 5. The CDR3 contains 15 residues. Germline CDR1 MNHEY, CDR2 SMNVEV (reference sequence). The CDR3 sequence is CASSSVTGPNYGYTF. The CDR3 bases are TGTGCCAGCAGTTCCGTGACAGGGCCTAACTATGGCTACACCTTC.

The chain recombines TRBV5-1 with TRBJ2-5; 7 nucleotides match TRBD2. Germline V CDR1 and CDR2: SGHRS, YFSETQ. This CDR3 spans 14 amino acids. Trimming removed 0 bases from V and 3 bases from J; junction bases left unmatched: 2. CDR3 protein: CASSLAGLKETQYF. DNA of the CDR3: TGCGCCAGCAGCTTGGCGGGACTAAAAGAGACCCAGTACTTC.

This clone was seen only a few times. The CDR3 loop is CASSPPSRTGYTF. The CDR3 nucleotides are TGTGCCAGCTCACCACCTAGCAGGACAGGCTACACCTTC. The chain links TRBV18 to TRBJ1-2, with D perhaps matching TRBD1 (5 bases). In germline, CDR1 is KGHSH, CDR2 LQKENI. The CDR3 is 13 residues long. V lost 0 bases, J lost 8 bases, and 10 bases lay in between.

The chain carries TRBV18 and TRBJ2-3, with 7 positions matching TRBD1. The J segment lost 1 base and the V segment lost 3 bases, leaving 4 bases of the junction unmatched. In germline, CDR1 is KGHSH, CDR2 LQKENI. The CDR3 is 15 residues long. CDR3 coding DNA: TGTGCCAGCTCACCCAACAGGGGAGGCACAGATACGCAGTATTTT. This encodes CASSPNRGGTDTQYF.

This chain connects TRBV5-1 to TRBJ2-1; 10 bases line up with TRBD2. Germline trimming cut 0 bases from V and 4 bases from J; bases unmatched to any gene: 7. CDR3 length: 17 residues. The V gene's germline CDR1 is SGHRS and CDR2 YFSETQ. The CDR3: CASSLEASGRSYNEQFF. DNA for the CDR3: TGCGCCAGCAGCTTGGAGGCTAGCGGGAGATCGTACAATGAGCAGTTCTTC.

Worth noting for this clone: The junction shows a germline mismatch at one end, possibly a read error. This chain connects TRBV6-1 to TRBJ2-7; D perhaps matches TRBD2 (5 bases). Germline assignment: CDR1 MNHNS and CDR2 SASEGT. The CDR3 length is 15 residues. The CDR3 DNA sequence: TGTGCCAGCACCCTCGCGCCGGGGAGCTCCTACGAGCAGTATTTC. Its protein product is CASTLAPGSSYEQYF.

V is TRBV7-2 and J is TRBJ2-5; 8 bases line up with TRBD2. Germline V lookup: CDR1 SGHTA, CDR2 FQGNSA. CDR3 length: 15 residues. After removal of 4 bases from V and 5 bases from J, the junction contained 9 bases not matched to a gene. CDR3 sequence reads: CASSYGLAPEETQYF. CDR3 sequence (DNA): TGTGCCAGCAGCTACGGACTAGCCCCTGAGGAGACCCAGTACTTC.

The J gene is TRBJ1-1, the V gene TRBV13; unclear D gene. V was shortened by 3 bases and J by 3 bases, with 8 bases between the two germline ends. Germline V lookup: CDR1 PRHDT, CDR2 FYEKMQ (reference sequence). The CDR3 consists of 13 residues. CDR3 DNA: TGTGCCAGCAGCTTGAACGTATACACTGAAGCTTTCTTT. Translated: CASSLNVYTEAFF. The whole variable domain, filled in from reference TRBV13 and TRBJ1-1, reads AAGVIQSPRHLIKEKRETATLKCYPIPRHDTVYWYQQGPGQDPQFLISFYEKMQSDKGSIPDRFSAQQFSDYHSELNMSSLELGDSALYFCASSLNVYTEAFFGQGTRLTVV.

The CDR3: CASRFRGTIANEQFF. The CDR3 nucleotides are TGTGCCAGCAGGTTCCGGGGTACTATTGCAAATGAGCAGTTCTTC. The chain combines TRBV27 with TRBJ2-1; D possibly corresponds to TRBD2 (5 bases). Looked up from germline, CDR1 is MNHEY and CDR2 is SMNVEV (reference sequence). V was cut by 6 bases and J by 7 bases, with 19 bases left in between. CDR3 length equals 15 residues.

J is TRBJ1-1 and V is TRBV5-1, with D perhaps TRBD1 (5 bases). The CDR3 is 16 residues long. V gave up 1 base and J gave up 1 base, with 14 bases separating them. CDR1 and CDR2 (germline): SGHRS, YFSETQ. The DNA of the CDR3 is TGCGCCAGCAGCTTGTTTGAAAGCGGGACGAACACTGAAGCTTTCTTT. Protein sequence: CASSLFESGTNTEAFF. The full variable domain, its missing parts supplied by reference TRBV5-1 and TRBJ1-1, is KAGVTQTPRYLIKTRGQQVTLSCSPISGHRSVSWYQQTPGQGLQFLFEYFSETQRNKGNFPGRFSGRQFSNSRSEMNVSTLELGDSALYLCASSLFESGTNTEAFFGQGTRLTVV.

The chain couples TRBV27 to TRBJ2-1, with TRBD1 matching 8 bases. This CDR3 contains 14 residues. The germline V gene encodes CDR1 MNHEY and CDR2 SMNVEV (reference sequence). V lost 5 bases, J lost 7 bases, and 7 bases stayed unmatched. The CDR3, as DNA: TGTGCCAGCAGTACCTGGACAGGGAGGAATGAGCAGTTCTTC. Encoded protein: CASSTWTGRNEQFF.

This sequence joins TRBV15 and TRBJ2-3, with 8 bases lining up with TRBD2. The J segment lost 2 bases and the V segment lost 1 base, leaving 2 bases of the junction unmatched. The CDR3 covers 15 residues. Germline CDR1 LNHNV, CDR2 YYDKDF (reference sequence). CDR3 coding DNA: TGTGCCACCAGCAGAGCGGGGGGGAACACAGATACGCAGTATTTT. Amino acid sequence: CATSRAGGNTDTQYF.

The chain joins TRBV4-3 to TRBJ2-1; the match to TRBD2 covers 10 bases. This CDR3 is built from 15 residues. The germline CDR1 and CDR2 sequences are LGHNA and YSLEER. The junction had 11 bases not matched to a gene; V was cut back by 7 bases and J by 8 bases. In DNA, the CDR3 is TGCGCCAGCAAGGGGGCTAGCGGGGGATCCGATGAGCAGTTCTTC. Amino acid sequence: CASKGASGGSDEQFF.

V gene TRBV4-1 combines with J gene TRBJ2-5; 7 nucleotides align to TRBD2. The trim removed 4 bases at V and 2 bases at J, leaving 7 bases unmatched. Germline assignment: CDR1 MGHRA and CDR2 YSYEKL. There are 15 residues in the CDR3. The CDR3 loop is CASSRGDYEQETQYF. DNA for the CDR3: TGCGCCAGCAGCCGCGGGGACTATGAGCAAGAGACCCAGTACTTC.

In its sample, this clone was seen once. The V call is TRBV28, the J call TRBJ1-1, with D possibly being TRBD1 (5 bases). The CDR3 has 12 amino acids. Germline CDR1 is MDHEN and CDR2 is SYDVKM. V was shortened by 8 bases and J by 4 bases, with 11 bases between the two germline ends. CDR3 sequence: CASGKGSTEAFF. CDR3 nucleotides: TGTGCCAGCGGAAAGGGGAGCACTGAAGCTTTCTTT.

This chain connects TRBV6-5 to TRBJ1-2; D gene unclear. V was clipped by 4 bases and J by 2 bases, with 14 bases between them. The CDR3 is 15 amino acids. Germline V gene sequence: CDR1 MNHEY, CDR2 SVGAGI. The CDR3: CASSSPGQQNYGYTF. As DNA, the CDR3 is TGTGCCAGCAGTTCCCCTGGGCAGCAGAACTATGGCTACACCTTC.

The chain joins TRBV19 to TRBJ2-4; TRBD1 might be the D (6 bases). Germline CDR1 and CDR2: LNHDA and SQIVND (reference sequence). This CDR3 spans 15 amino acids. Trimming took 4 bases from V and 2 from J, leaving 12 bases between them. DNA of the CDR3: TGTGCCAGTAGTAGCCACAGGGCGTCCAAAAACATTCAGTACTTC. Translated, it gives CASSSHRASKNIQYF.

This rearrangement joins TRBV4-2 to TRBJ2-2; D is unclear. The CDR3 has 12 amino acids. Germline V CDR1 and CDR2: LGHNA, YNFKEQ. Deletions cut 1 base from V and 6 bases from J, with 3 bases between. CDR3 DNA sequence: TGTGCCAGCAGCCAAGTCTCCGGGGAGCTGTTTTTT. This translates into CASSQVSGELFF.

The CDR3 sequence: CAFERNTEAFF. CDR3 sequence (DNA): TGTGCCTTCGAGAGGAACACTGAAGCTTTCTTT. The chain uses TRBV30 and TRBJ1-1; D is uncertain. The CDR3 contains 11 residues. Germline CDR1 GTSNPN, CDR2 SVGIG (reference sequence). Trimming took off 7 bases at V and 1 base at J, with 7 bases between the two ends.

This rearrangement joins TRBV28 to TRBJ2-4; tentative D call: TRBD2 (6 bases). Trimming left V 11 bases short and J 0 bases short, with 11 bases between. The CDR3 contains 13 residues. The germline V gene encodes CDR1 MDHEN and CDR2 SYDVKM. The CDR3 DNA is TGTGCCGGCGGGGTTCTAGCCAAAAACATTCAGTACTTC. Its translation is CAGGVLAKNIQYF.

The chain uses TRBV7-9 and TRBJ1-1; TRBD1 matches 10 bases. The CDR3 sequence is 15 residues long. The V gene end was trimmed by 2 bases and the J gene end by 4 bases; junction bases not matched to a gene: 4. The germline V gene encodes CDR1 SEHNR and CDR2 FQNEAQ (reference sequence). CDR3 sequence: CASSLPGQGSTEAFF. DNA for the CDR3: TGTGCCAGCAGCTTACCGGGACAGGGGAGCACTGAAGCTTTCTTT.

The V call is TRBV14, the J call TRBJ2-5; unclear D gene. The CDR3 extends over 13 amino acids. Germline V gene data show CDR1 as SGHDN and CDR2 as FVKESK. V lost 4 bases and J 5 bases, leaving 11 bases between the germline ends. CDR3: CASSPSIRETQYF. CDR3 sequence (DNA): TGTGCCAGCAGCCCAAGTATTAGGGAGACCCAGTACTTC.

This clone was seen just once. V and J are TRBV6-5 and TRBJ1-1; D not certain. Germline assignment: CDR1 MNHEY and CDR2 SVGAGI. The V and J ends lost 2 bases and 5 bases respectively, with 9 bases between them. The CDR3 is 13 residues long. The CDR3 region has the DNA TGTGCCAGCAGTTACGTCAGAGGGACTGAAGCTTTCTTT. Translation: CASSYVRGTEAFF.

This clone was seen once. V usage is TRBV7-2 and J usage is TRBJ1-4; D unclear. V shed 5 bases and J shed 3 bases, with 13 bases lying between them. The CDR3 runs to 15 residues. Per the germline V gene, CDR1 is SGHTA and CDR2 is FQGNSA. The CDR3 DNA reads as TGTGCCAGCAGCCAAAGTAGGGTGGCTAATGAAAAACTGTTTTTT. Translated, it gives CASSQSRVANEKLFF.

The J gene is TRBJ2-5, the V gene TRBV10-1, with 8 bases lining up with TRBD2. The CDR3 is 16 amino acids. The germline gives CDR1 WNHNN, CDR2 SYGVQD (reference sequence). With 6 bases clipped from V and 5 bases from J, the junction kept 14 bases outside the gene matches. The CDR3 DNA reads TGCGCCAGCAGCCTCGGCGGGACTAGAGGAGTCGAGACCCAGTACTTC. It specifies CASSLGGTRGVETQYF.

This rearrangement joins TRBV13 to TRBJ2-1; TRBD1 matches 8 bases. Germline V gene data show CDR1 as PRHDT and CDR2 as FYEKMQ (reference sequence). The CDR3 loop spans 15 amino acids. With 4 bases clipped from V and 8 bases from J, the junction kept 10 bases outside the gene matches. The CDR3 DNA reads as TGTGCCAGCAGCTCTAGGACAGGGTTTCGTTATGAGCAGTTCTTC. Translation gives CASSSRTGFRYEQFF.

This clone occurred once. V usage is TRBV9 and J usage is TRBJ1-4; no firm D call. This CDR3 spans 16 amino acids. CDR1 and CDR2 (germline): SGDLS, YYNGEE. V was trimmed by 4 bases and J by 3 bases, leaving 16 bases between them. In DNA, the CDR3 is TGTGCCAGCAGCCCTCGGTCGAGGAATCCTAATGAAAAACTGTTTTTT. It yields the protein CASSPRSRNPNEKLFF.

The V call is TRBV18, the J call TRBJ2-5; D unresolved. The V end lost 1 base, the J end lost 5 bases, and 11 bases lay between the germline ends. Per germline, CDR1 KGHSH and CDR2 LQKENI. This CDR3 has 14 amino acids. The CDR3 spells CASSPLWAGETQYF. CDR3 DNA: TGTGCCAGCTCACCACTTTGGGCCGGGGAGACCCAGTACTTC.

The V call is TRBV19, the J call TRBJ1-1; 10 bases match TRBD1. CDR1 is LNHDA and CDR2 is SQIVND in the germline V gene (reference sequence). The CDR3 has 15 residues. V shed 7 bases and J 4 bases; nucleotides not matched to a gene: 9. The CDR3 spells CASIPGQGLRTEAFF. Written as DNA, the CDR3 is TGTGCCAGTATTCCGGGACAGGGGTTACGCACTGAAGCTTTCTTT. Full variable domain (remainder filled in from reference TRBV19 and TRBJ1-1): DGGITQSPKYLFRKEGQNVTLSCEQNLNHDAMYWYRQDPGQGLRLIYYSQIVNDFQKGDIAEGYSVSREKKESFPLTVTSAQKNPTAFYLCASIPGQGLRTEAFFGQGTRLTVV.

In this sample, this clone turned up once. The rearrangement joins TRBV5-1 to TRBJ2-7; D gene unclear. V dropped 7 bases and J dropped 0 bases, with 11 bases sitting between them. Germline assignment: CDR1 SGHRS and CDR2 YFSETQ. This CDR3 comprises 13 residues. CDR3 residues: CASSQASSYEQYF. The DNA for the CDR3 is TGCGCCAGCTCCCAGGCCAGCTCCTACGAGCAGTACTTC.

The chain links TRBV5-1 to TRBJ1-4, with D maybe TRBD1 (6 bases). Germline V gene data show CDR1 as SGHRS and CDR2 as YFSETQ. The CDR3 spans 17 residues. V dropped 3 bases and J dropped 0 bases, with 15 bases sitting between them. The DNA for the CDR3 is TGCGCCAGCAGCTCCGAGGGGGGCGCAGCAACTAATGAAAAACTGTTTTTT. The encoded protein is CASSSEGGAATNEKLFF.

In this sample, this clone turned up once. V usage is TRBV6-5 and J usage is TRBJ2-7; 8 bases agree with TRBD2. Unmatched junction bases numbered 5, after V lost 7 bases and J lost 0 bases. This CDR3 has 14 residues. Germline CDR1 MNHEY, CDR2 SVGAGI. In DNA form, the CDR3 reads TGTGCCAGCAAGAATAGCGGGACCTCCTACGAGCAGTACTTC. Protein sequence: CASKNSGTSYEQYF.